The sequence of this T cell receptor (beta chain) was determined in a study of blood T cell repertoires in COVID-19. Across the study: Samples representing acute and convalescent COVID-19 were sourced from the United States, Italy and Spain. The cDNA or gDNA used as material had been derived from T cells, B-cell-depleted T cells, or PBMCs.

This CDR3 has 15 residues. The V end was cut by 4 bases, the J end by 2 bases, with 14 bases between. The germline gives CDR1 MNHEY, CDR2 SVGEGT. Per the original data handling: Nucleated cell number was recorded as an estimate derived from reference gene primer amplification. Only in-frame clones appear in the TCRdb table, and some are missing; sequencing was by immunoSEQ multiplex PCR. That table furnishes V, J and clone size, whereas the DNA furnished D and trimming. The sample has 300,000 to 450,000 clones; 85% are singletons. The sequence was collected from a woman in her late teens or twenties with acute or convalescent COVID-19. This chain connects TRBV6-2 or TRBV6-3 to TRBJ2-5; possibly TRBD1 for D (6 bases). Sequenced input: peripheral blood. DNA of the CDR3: TGTGCCAGCAGTTTCCTCGGGACACCTCAAGAGACCCAGTACTTC. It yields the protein CASSFLGTPQETQYF.